These 8 T cell receptor beta chains were sequenced from one sample in a study of human T cells and chemical hapten exposure (dated by TCRdb to the early 2020s). The time point tag for this specimen amounts to: patch test 1, 2 weeks after DPC sensitization. The meaning of the sample's treatment or condition label: therapeutic diphenylcyclopropenone sensitization with weekly scalp DPC. To prepare the library, RACE was applied. The sample was run on a NextSeq 500. TCRdb cleaned the public reads at Q25 with fastp, built clones with MiXCR and kept in-frame beta chains. Each entry merges the rows of one CDR3 protein and shows their most common DNA and genes. This sample lists approximately 49,000 distinct CDR3 sequences; less than 9.5% were detected once. In total, the top ten clones hold roughly 4.4% of the sample. Sequenced here: whole blood, sampled in connection with sensitization to the hapten diphenylcyclopropenone (DPC). Source of these receptors: a woman between 45 and 65 years old with alopecia areata. Some clones in this sample may be carry-over from other donors' samples.

This clonotype was counted ten times or more. The CDR3 sequence is CASSEGQRATLEAFF. The CDR3 DNA reads as TGTGCCAGCTCAGAGGGACAGCGCGCTACCCTTGAAGCTTTCTTT. V gene TRBV18 combines with J gene TRBJ1-1, with 7 bases lining up with TRBD1. Germline trimming cut 5 bases from V and 7 bases from J; bases unmatched to any gene: 13. Germline CDR1 reads KGHSH; CDR2 reads LQKENI. There are 15 residues in the CDR3. Looking up the rest from reference TRBV18 and TRBJ1-1 gives the full variable domain: NAGVMQNPRHLVRRRGQEARLRCSPMKGHSHVYWYRQLPEEGLKFMVYLQKENIIDESGMPKERFSAEFPKEGPSILRIQQVVRGDSAAYFCASSEGQRATLEAFFGQGTRLTVV.

This clonotype was observed at least ten times. This chain links TRBV29-1 with TRBJ2-1; 7 bases agree with TRBD2. The V gene's germline CDR1 is SQVTM and CDR2 ANQGSEA. The J segment lost 6 bases and the V segment lost 3 bases, leaving 5 bases of the junction unmatched. CDR3 size: 13 residues. The CDR3 region is CSVDGAGFNEQFF. The CDR3 nucleotides are TGCAGCGTTGACGGAGCGGGATTCAATGAGCAGTTCTTC.

Ten or more counts support this clonotype. The V and J genes are TRBV29-1 and TRBJ2-5, with a weak D call TRBD1 (6 bases). CDR3 length: 14 amino acids. Germline V gives CDR1 SQVTM, CDR2 ANQGSEA. The germline V and J ends were trimmed by 7 bases and 5 bases, with 20 bases remaining between them. CDR3 in amino acids: CSAQDRLVLETQYF. The CDR3 region has the DNA TGCAGCGCCCAGGACAGATTGGTCTTGGAGACCCAGTACTTC.

This clonotype showed up many times. This chain links TRBV7-2 with TRBJ2-1; TRBD2 aligns across 15 bases. The CDR3 loop spans 17 amino acids. V was clipped by 5 bases and J by 3 bases; unmatched bases: 5. Germline loops: CDR1 SGHTA, CDR2 FQGNSA. CDR3 protein: CASSMGLAGGHYNEQFF. The CDR3 region has the DNA TGTGCCAGCAGCATGGGACTAGCGGGGGGACACTACAATGAGCAGTTCTTC. Supplemented by reference TRBV7-2 and TRBJ2-1, the full variable domain reads GAGVSQSPSNKVTEKGKDVELRCDPISGHTALYWYRQSLGQGLEFLIYFQGNSAPDKSGLPSDRFSAERTGGSVSTLTIQRTQQEDSAVYLCASSMGLAGGHYNEQFFGPGTRLTVL.

Many counts were recorded for this clonotype. This chain joins TRBV28 and TRBJ2-7, with a tentative D call TRBD1 (5 bases). Germline V lookup: CDR1 MDHEN, CDR2 SYDVKM. The V end was cut by 5 bases, the J end by 4 bases, with 12 bases between. The CDR3 loop spans 13 amino acids. The CDR3 region is CASSPWTSYEQYF. The CDR3 DNA is TGTGCCAGCAGTCCGTGGACATCTTACGAGCAGTACTTC.

Ten or more counts support this clonotype. The chain is built from TRBV3-1 and TRBJ2-1; TRBD2 matches at 10 bases. There are 16 residues in the CDR3. Trimming removed 1 base from V and 8 bases from J; junction bases left unmatched: 8. Germline CDR1 is LGHDT and CDR2 is YNNKEL (reference sequence). The CDR3: CASSQVPSGSRYEQFF. Written as DNA, the CDR3 is TGTGCCAGCAGCCAAGTCCCTAGCGGGAGTCGCTATGAGCAGTTCTTC.

This clonotype was counted ten times or more. V gene TRBV18 combines with J gene TRBJ1-4; TRBD1 might be the D (6 bases). With 4 bases removed from V and 0 bases from J, the gap between germline ends came to 9 bases. The germline V gene encodes CDR1 KGHSH and CDR2 LQKENI. The CDR3 length is 15 residues. The CDR3 nucleotides read TGTGCCAGCTCACTCCGACAGGCAACTAATGAAAAACTGTTTTTT. Its protein is CASSLRQATNEKLFF.

Worth noting for this clonotype: A much larger clone is a single base away; this may be a read error. The chain joins TRBV20-1 to TRBJ2-1; 9 positions agree with TRBD2. The J segment lost 5 bases and the V segment lost 3 bases, leaving 8 bases of the junction unmatched. The length of the CDR3 is 15 residues. The germline V gene has CDR1 DFQATT and CDR2 SNEGSKA (reference sequence). The CDR3 coding sequence is TGCAGTGCTAGGTCCGCGGGAGGGCTGCACAATGAGCAGTTCTTC. This sequence encodes CSARSAGGLHNEQFF.